The 8 T cell receptor beta chains in this list originate from one sample, sequenced in a study of shared clonotypes between healthy human individuals (dated by TCRdb to about 2020). Libraries were built with the immunoSEQ multiplex PCR assay. The table was pulled from immuneACCESS by TCRdb, which kept in-frame rearrangements only. Such tables lose some clones; where checked, under half of the loss comes from unresolved V genes, and the rest has no known cause. The sample yields a few million clones; approximately 95% were counted once. The ten largest clones represent 0.39% of the sample. The sequenced sample consisted of naive CD4+ T cells from PBMCs. This specimen's cell subset or site label, interpreted: CD45RA+ positively selected. All receptors come from a man younger than 35 in good health. Some clones in this sample may be carry-over from other donors' samples.

This sequence joins TRBV7-3 and TRBJ1-1; D unresolved. V dropped 10 bases and J dropped 2 bases, with 8 bases sitting between them. This CDR3 has 11 residues. Germline-derived CDR1 and CDR2 are SGHTA and FQGTGA. CDR3 coding DNA: TGTGCCACGCAGGCCAACACTGAAGCTTTCTTT. It is translated as CATQANTEAFF.

The rearrangement links TRBV5-1 to TRBJ1-1; TRBD1 might be the D (5 bases). With 0 bases removed from V and 7 bases from J, the gap between germline ends came to 10 bases. The CDR3 covers 13 residues. CDR1 and CDR2 from the germline V gene are SGHRS and YFSETQ. The CDR3 sequence: CASSLEGAGEAFF. The CDR3 region has the DNA TGCGCCAGCAGCTTGGAAGGGGCTGGTGAAGCTTTCTTT. Using reference TRBV5-1 and TRBJ1-1 for the parts outside the CDR3, the full variable domain is KAGVTQTPRYLIKTRGQQVTLSCSPISGHRSVSWYQQTPGQGLQFLFEYFSETQRNKGNFPGRFSGRQFSNSRSEMNVSTLELGDSALYLCASSLEGAGEAFFGQGTRLTVV.

This rearrangement joins TRBV6-1 to TRBJ2-7; TRBD1 matches at 8 bases. CDR3 length: 19 residues. CDR1 and CDR2 from the germline V gene are MNHNS and SASEGT. V was pared by 2 bases and J by 2 bases, with 17 bases of the junction left unmatched. The CDR3: CASSEPVPGGTKITYEQYF. In DNA, the CDR3 is TGTGCCAGCAGTGAACCCGTCCCAGGGGGCACGAAAATTACCTACGAGCAGTACTTC.

The V call is TRBV5-1, the J call TRBJ2-7; D call uncertain. The CDR3 runs 15 residues. The V gene's germline CDR1 is SGHRS and CDR2 YFSETQ. The V end was cut by 1 base, the J end by 4 bases, with 15 bases between. CDR3 protein: CASSLNPEKQYEQYF. The CDR3 DNA sequence: TGCGCCAGCAGCTTGAATCCGGAGAAGCAGTACGAGCAGTACTTC. The full variable domain, in which reference TRBV5-1 and TRBJ2-7 provide the parts outside the CDR3, is KAGVTQTPRYLIKTRGQQVTLSCSPISGHRSVSWYQQTPGQGLQFLFEYFSETQRNKGNFPGRFSGRQFSNSRSEMNVSTLELGDSALYLCASSLNPEKQYEQYFGPGTRLTVT.

This clone was seen once. The CDR3 sequence is CASGGGAQTQPQHF. CDR3 nucleotides: TGTGCCAGTGGGGGAGGGGCCCAGACACAGCCCCAGCATTTT. J is TRBJ1-5 and V is TRBV2, with D possibly matching TRBD1 (5 bases). Germline loops: CDR1 SNHLY, CDR2 FYNNEI. CDR3 size: 14 residues. Trimming pared 9 bases from V and 7 bases from J, leaving 19 bases between.

This chain joins TRBV28 and TRBJ1-4; a weak D match, TRBD1 (5 bases). V lost 5 bases to trimming and J lost 5 bases, with 12 bases between them. Germline values: CDR1 MDHEN, CDR2 SYDVKM. The CDR3 loop spans 14 amino acids. CDR3 in DNA: TGTGCCAGCAGTCACACAGGCGCGAATGAAAAACTGTTTTTT. Its translation: CASSHTGANEKLFF.

This sequence joins TRBV7-2 and TRBJ2-1; D possibly corresponds to TRBD1 (6 bases). The CDR3 is 14 residues long. V was trimmed by 5 bases and J by 7 bases, leaving 15 bases between them. Germline V gene sequence: CDR1 SGHTA, CDR2 FQGNSA. CDR3 protein: CASSARGNYNEQFF. DNA of the CDR3: TGTGCCAGCAGCGCGAGGGGGAATTATAATGAGCAGTTCTTC.

The chain couples TRBV6-5 to TRBJ2-3; tentative D call: TRBD2 (5 bases). The CDR3 loop spans 13 amino acids. Germline V gene lookup returns CDR1 MNHEY and CDR2 SVGAGI. Deletions cut 6 bases from V and 6 bases from J, with 13 bases between. The DNA for the CDR3 is TGTGCCAGCAGGGAGACGGAGGTGGATACGCAGTATTTT. Its translation is CASRETEVDTQYF.